The clone carrying this T cell receptor (beta chain) came up many times. Its antigen remains unknown. The CDR3 extends over 20 amino acids. V shed 0 bases and J shed 0 bases, with 18 bases lying between them. In germline, CDR1 is LGHNA, CDR2 YNFKEQ. This entry belongs to a study of neurological immune-mediated disorders. Broader study findings: No link was found between any clinical or MRI feature and the multiple sclerosis repertoire cluster. Across subjects, no CDR3 amino acid sequence appeared in expanded clones of more than one subject, a finding that suggested private repertoires in all groups.

The authors produced cDNA by 5'RACE using 10-nucleotide random UMIs. TCRdb independently ran MiXCR on the 5' RACE reads; one entry per CDR3 protein. The repertoire holds tens of thousands of distinct CDR3 sequences, 3.5% to 5.5% seen once, with more than 5% in the top ten. Sample time point: longitudinal time-point 3. The receptor comes from a woman in her sixties with multiple sclerosis. The genes are TRBV4-2 and TRBJ1-6, with D tentatively TRBD1 (6 bases). The specimen was PBMCs. The CDR3 coding sequence is TGTGCCAGCAGCCAAGAAGAAGGGGGGCAGCGGAGCTCCTATAATTCACCCCTCCACTTT. Protein product: CASSQEEGGQRSSYNSPLHF.